In its sample, the clone carrying this T cell receptor (beta chain) was seen a few times. The data belong to a study of T cell responses to AZD1222 COVID-19 vaccine. Profiled with immunoSEQ multiplex PCR; TCRdb holds only in-frame clones, not every one. The sample contains about 140,000 clones, 80% to 90% of which appear only once. The CDR3 extends over 11 amino acids. V was clipped by 6 bases and J by 9 bases, with 11 bases between them. This sequence was found in an adult in good health. This specimen consisted of peripheral blood, obtained on day 0 of AZD1222 vaccination. This chain connects TRBV12-3 or TRBV12-4 to TRBJ1-1; weak D call: TRBD1 (5 bases). The CDR3 DNA follows: TGTGCCAGCAGGTCACCGGGACAAGCTTTCTTT. It translates to CASRSPGQAFF.